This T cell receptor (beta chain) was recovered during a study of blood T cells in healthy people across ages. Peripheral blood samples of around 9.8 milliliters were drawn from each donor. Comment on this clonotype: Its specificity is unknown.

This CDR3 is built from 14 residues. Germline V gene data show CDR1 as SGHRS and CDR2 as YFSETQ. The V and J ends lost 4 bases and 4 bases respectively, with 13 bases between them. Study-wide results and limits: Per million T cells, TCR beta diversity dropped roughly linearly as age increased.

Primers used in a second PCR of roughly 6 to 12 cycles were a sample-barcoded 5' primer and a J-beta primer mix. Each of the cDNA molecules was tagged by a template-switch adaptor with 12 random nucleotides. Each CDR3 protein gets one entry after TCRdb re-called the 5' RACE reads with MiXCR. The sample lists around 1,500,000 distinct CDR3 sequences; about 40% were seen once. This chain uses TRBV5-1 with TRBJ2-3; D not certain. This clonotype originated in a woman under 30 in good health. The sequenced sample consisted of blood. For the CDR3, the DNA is TGCGCCAGCAGCGCCACCACCTCGGCAGATACGCAGTATTTT. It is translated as CASSATTSADTQYF.